This TCR beta chain was recovered during a study of blood T cell repertoires in COVID-19. Whole-study context: COVID-19 samples, acute and convalescent, were from the United States, Italy and Spain. PBMCs, B-cell-depleted T cells, or T cells were the source of the cDNA or gDNA that made up the material.

From germline, CDR1 is MNHNY and CDR2 SVGAGI (reference sequence). The CDR3 consists of 14 residues. Trimming took off 0 bases at V and 4 bases at J, with 9 bases between the two ends. Per the authors' pipeline: Using reference gene primer amplification, nucleated cell counts were estimated. Profiling relied on immunoSEQ multiplex PCR, and the TCRdb table lists in-frame clones only, not all of them. V and J calls and clone size are copied from that table; D and trimming were computed from the DNA. The data contain about 140,000 clones, 75% to 85% of them singletons. This TCR came from a woman of 80 years or more with active or convalescent COVID-19. The chain carries TRBV6-6 and TRBJ1-2; no clear D. Material for sequencing was peripheral blood. The CDR3 reads CASSYSKLSYGYTF. CDR3 DNA sequence: TGTGCCAGCAGTTACTCGAAACTGAGCTATGGCTACACCTTC.